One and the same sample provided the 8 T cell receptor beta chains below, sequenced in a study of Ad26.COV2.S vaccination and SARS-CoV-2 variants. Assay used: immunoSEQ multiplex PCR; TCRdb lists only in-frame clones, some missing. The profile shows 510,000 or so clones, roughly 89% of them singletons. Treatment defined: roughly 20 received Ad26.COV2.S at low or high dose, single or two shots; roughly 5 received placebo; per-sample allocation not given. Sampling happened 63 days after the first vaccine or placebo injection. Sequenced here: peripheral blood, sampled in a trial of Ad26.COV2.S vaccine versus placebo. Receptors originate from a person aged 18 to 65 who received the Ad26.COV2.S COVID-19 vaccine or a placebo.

CDR3: CASSLAGGPYEQYF. In DNA, the CDR3 is TGTGCCAGCAGCTTAGCGGGAGGGCCTTACGAGCAGTACTTC. V gene TRBV11-3 combines with J gene TRBJ2-7; 8 bases fit TRBD2. The CDR3 totals 14 residues. The J segment lost 4 bases and the V segment lost 1 base, leaving 3 bases of the junction unmatched. Germline values: CDR1 SGHNT, CDR2 YENEEA. Combining the CDR3 with reference TRBV11-3 and TRBJ2-7 gives the whole variable domain EAGVVQSPRYKIIEKKQPVAFWCNPISGHNTLYWYLQNLGQGPELLIRYENEEAVDDSQLPKDRFSAERLKGVDSTLKIQPAELGDSAVYLCASSLAGGPYEQYFGPGTRLTVT.

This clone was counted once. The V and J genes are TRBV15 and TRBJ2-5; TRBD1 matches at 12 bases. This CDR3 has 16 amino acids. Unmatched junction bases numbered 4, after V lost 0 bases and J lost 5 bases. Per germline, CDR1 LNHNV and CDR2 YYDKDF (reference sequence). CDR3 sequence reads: CATSRDGGQGAETQYF. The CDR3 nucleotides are TGTGCCACCAGCAGAGATGGGGGACAGGGGGCGGAGACCCAGTACTTC.

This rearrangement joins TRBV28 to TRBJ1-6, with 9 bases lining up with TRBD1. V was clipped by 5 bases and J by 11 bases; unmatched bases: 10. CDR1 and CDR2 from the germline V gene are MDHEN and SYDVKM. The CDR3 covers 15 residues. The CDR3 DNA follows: TGTGCCAGCAGTGATGCACAGGGGGCTTTAGCACCCCTCCACTTT. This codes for CASSDAQGALAPLHF.

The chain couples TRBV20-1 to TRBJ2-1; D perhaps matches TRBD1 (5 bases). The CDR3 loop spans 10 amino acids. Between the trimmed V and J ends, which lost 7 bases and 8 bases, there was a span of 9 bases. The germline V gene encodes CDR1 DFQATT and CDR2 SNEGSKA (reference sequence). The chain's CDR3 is CSVGLYEQFF. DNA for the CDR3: TGCAGTGTGGGGCTGTATGAGCAGTTCTTC.

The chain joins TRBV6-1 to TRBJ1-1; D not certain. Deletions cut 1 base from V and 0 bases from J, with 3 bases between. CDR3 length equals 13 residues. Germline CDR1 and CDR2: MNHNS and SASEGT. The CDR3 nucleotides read TGTGCCAGCAGTGAAGGCCTGAACACTGAAGCTTTCTTT. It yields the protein CASSEGLNTEAFF.

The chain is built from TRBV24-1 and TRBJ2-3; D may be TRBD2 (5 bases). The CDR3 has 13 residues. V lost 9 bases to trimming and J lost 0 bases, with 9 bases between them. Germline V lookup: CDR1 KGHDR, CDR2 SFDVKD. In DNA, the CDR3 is TGTGCCACCGGAATAGCGAGCACAGATACGCAGTATTTT. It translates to CATGIASTDTQYF.

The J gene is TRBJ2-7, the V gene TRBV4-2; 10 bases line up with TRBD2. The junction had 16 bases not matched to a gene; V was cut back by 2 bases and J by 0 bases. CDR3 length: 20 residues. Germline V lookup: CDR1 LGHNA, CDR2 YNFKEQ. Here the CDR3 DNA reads TGTGCCAGCAGCCAAAACCTAGTTAGCGGGAGGTCCCTCCTCTCCTACGAGCAGTACTTC. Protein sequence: CASSQNLVSGRSLLSYEQYF.

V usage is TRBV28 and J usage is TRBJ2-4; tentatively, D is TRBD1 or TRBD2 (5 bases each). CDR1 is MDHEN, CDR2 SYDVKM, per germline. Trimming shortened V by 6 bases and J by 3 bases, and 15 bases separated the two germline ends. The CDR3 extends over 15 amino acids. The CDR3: CASRSGTGFKNIQYF. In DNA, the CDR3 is TGTGCCAGCAGGTCAGGGACCGGATTCAAAAACATTCAGTACTTC. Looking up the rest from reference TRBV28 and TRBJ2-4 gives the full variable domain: DVKVTQSSRYLVKRTGEKVFLECVQDMDHENMFWYRQDPGLGLRLIYFSYDVKMKEKGDIPEGYSVSREKKERFSLILESASTNQTSMYLCASRSGTGFKNIQYFGAGTRLSVL.